Below, 13 T cell receptor beta chains from the same sample are listed, as sequenced in a study of shared clonotypes between healthy human individuals. TCRdb's copy holds only in-frame clones and misses some; the assay was immunoSEQ multiplex PCR. The sample lists over 300,000 clones, roughly 84% seen once, with under 20% in the top ten. The specimen was memory CD8+ T cells sorted from blood. Documented subset: CD45RO+ cells pooled with CCR7-negative TemRA cells. The receptors were gathered from a man younger than 35 in good health.

The CDR3 sequence: CASAPRGSGSQPQHF. The CDR3 bases are TGCGCCAGCGCACCGCGAGGTTCGGGGTCTCAGCCCCAGCATTTT. The chain employs TRBV4-1 and TRBJ1-5; D not certain. The V and J ends lost 8 bases and 6 bases respectively, with 20 bases between them. The CDR3 is 15 residues long. Germline V gives CDR1 MGHRA, CDR2 YSYEKL.

This clone was found a few times. The chain carries TRBV5-4 and TRBJ2-5, with D possibly being TRBD1 or TRBD2 (5 bases each). From germline, CDR1 is SGHNT and CDR2 YYREEE (reference sequence). V was shortened by 1 base and J by 6 bases, with 13 bases between the two germline ends. The CDR3 loop spans 14 amino acids. The CDR3 DNA reads TGTGCCAGCAGCTTGTTCAGTCCGGGGCAGACCCAGTACTTC. It is translated as CASSLFSPGQTQYF.

V and J are TRBV9 and TRBJ2-1, with TRBD2 matching over 16 bases. This CDR3 is built from 18 residues. Germline V gene sequence: CDR1 SGDLS, CDR2 YYNGEE. J gave up 4 bases and V 4 bases, and 8 bases lay outside the gene matches. The CDR3 spells CASSPGTSGGGFYNEQFF. The CDR3 DNA follows: TGTGCCAGCAGCCCCGGGACTAGCGGGGGGGGTTTTTACAATGAGCAGTTCTTC.

V usage is TRBV7-3 and J usage is TRBJ2-2, with 8 bases aligning to TRBD2. This CDR3 has 13 amino acids. Trimming at V came to 5 bases and at J to 8 bases, leaving 4 bases not matched to a gene. The germline V gene has CDR1 SGHTA and CDR2 FQGTGA. DNA for the CDR3: TGTGCCAGCAGCCTAGCGGGTCCGGGGGAGCTGTTTTTT. Its translation: CASSLAGPGELFF.

V usage is TRBV4-2 and J usage is TRBJ2-2; D possibly corresponds to TRBD1 (6 bases). The CDR3 consists of 18 residues. V was trimmed by 0 bases and J by 4 bases, leaving 18 bases between them. Germline CDR1 and CDR2: LGHNA and YNFKEQ. For the CDR3, the DNA is TGTGCCAGCAGCCAAGATCTTCCGCGGCAGGGGCTCACCGGGGAGCTGTTTTTT. Its translation is CASSQDLPRQGLTGELFF.

The V and J genes are TRBV11-2 and TRBJ2-3; 8 bases match TRBD1. Germline V gene data show CDR1 as SGHAT and CDR2 as FQNNGV. The length of the CDR3 is 18 residues. J gave up 0 bases and V 5 bases, and 13 bases lay outside the gene matches. In DNA form, the CDR3 reads TGTGCCAGCAGCCTAGGACAGGGATTACCGTCTAGCACAGATACGCAGTATTTT. It is translated as CASSLGQGLPSSTDTQYF. Variable domain in full (rest from reference TRBV11-2 and TRBJ2-3): EAGVAQSPRYKIIEKRQSVAFWCNPISGHATLYWYQQILGQGPKLLIQFQNNGVVDDSQLPKDRFSAERLKGVDSTLKIQPAKLEDSAVYLCASSLGQGLPSSTDTQYFGPGTRLTVL.

The chain links TRBV10-1 to TRBJ2-1; 7 nucleotides line up with TRBD2. V was clipped by 4 bases and J by 10 bases; unmatched bases: 10. Germline CDR1 and CDR2: WNHNN and SYGVQD (reference sequence). The CDR3 has 14 residues. The CDR3 sequence is CASSGYGAGREQFF. The CDR3 DNA reads as TGCGCCAGCAGTGGGTACGGAGCGGGGCGAGAGCAGTTCTTC.

The chain has TRBV29-1 and TRBJ2-7, with D perhaps TRBD1 or TRBD2 (5 bases each). The V end was cut by 7 bases, the J end by 3 bases, with 25 bases between. This CDR3 is built from 16 residues. Germline V CDR1 and CDR2: SQVTM, ANQGSEA. CDR3 residues: CSALGVGELINYEQYF. Written as DNA, the CDR3 is TGCAGCGCCCTTGGTGTGGGGGAATTGATAAACTACGAGCAGTACTTC.

Regarding this clone: Other nucleotide sequences from this sample produce the same CDR3. This sequence joins TRBV11-3 and TRBJ2-7; TRBD1 agrees at 7 bases. V shed 4 bases, J shed 2 bases, and the junction held 5 bases outside the gene matches. Germline assignment: CDR1 SGHNT and CDR2 YENEEA. The CDR3 sequence is 14 residues long. The CDR3 nucleotides read TGTGCCAGCAGCTCCGGGACAGCACCCTACGAGCAGTACTTC. This codes for CASSSGTAPYEQYF.

Concerning this clone itself: The same CDR3 arises from other DNA sequences in this sample as well. The gene calls are TRBV7-9 and TRBJ2-7, with no clear D. V was clipped by 2 bases and J by 1 base, with 6 bases between them. Germline assignment: CDR1 SEHNR and CDR2 FQNEAQ (reference sequence). CDR3 size: 13 residues. CDR3 sequence: CASSLSSSYEQYF. CDR3 in DNA: TGTGCCAGCAGCTTATCGAGTTCCTACGAGCAGTACTTC.

This chain joins TRBV5-1 and TRBJ2-7, with D perhaps TRBD2 (6 bases). The CDR3 is 11 residues long. V dropped 4 bases and J dropped 7 bases, with 9 bases sitting between them. In germline, CDR1 is SGHRS, CDR2 YFSETQ. Here the CDR3 DNA reads TGCGCCAGCAGCCTAGGGAGGGAGCAGTACTTC. Its protein is CASSLGREQYF.

The table lists this clone with a count of one. J is TRBJ1-6 and V is TRBV21-1. TRBV21-1 is annotated as a pseudogene. The CDR3 spans 11 residues. Here the CDR3 DNA reads TGTGCCAGCCCGGGGGCACTGGTCCTCCACTTT. It specifies CASPGALVLHF.

V gene TRBV6-1 combines with J gene TRBJ2-7; TRBD1 is a possible D gene (6 bases). The CDR3 covers 15 residues. V shed 4 bases and J shed 3 bases, with 16 bases lying between them. Germline V gene data show CDR1 as MNHNS and CDR2 as SASEGT. The CDR3 here is CASSVGAGPLYEQYF. The CDR3 DNA is TGTGCCAGCAGTGTGGGGGCAGGGCCACTCTACGAGCAGTACTTC.